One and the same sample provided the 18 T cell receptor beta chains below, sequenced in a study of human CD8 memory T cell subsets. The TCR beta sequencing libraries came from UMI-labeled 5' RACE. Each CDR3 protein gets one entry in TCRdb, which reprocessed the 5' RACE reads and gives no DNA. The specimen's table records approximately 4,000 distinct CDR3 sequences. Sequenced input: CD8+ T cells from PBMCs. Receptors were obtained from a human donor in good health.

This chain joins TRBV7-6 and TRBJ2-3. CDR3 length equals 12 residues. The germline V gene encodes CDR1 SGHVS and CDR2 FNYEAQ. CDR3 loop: CASSLDTDTQYF. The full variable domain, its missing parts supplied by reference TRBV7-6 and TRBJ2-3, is GAGVSQSPRYKVTKRGQDVALRCDPISGHVSLYWYRQALGQGPEFLTYFNYEAQQDKSGLPNDRFSAERPEGSISTLTIQRTEQRDSAMYRCASSLDTDTQYFGPGTRLTVL.

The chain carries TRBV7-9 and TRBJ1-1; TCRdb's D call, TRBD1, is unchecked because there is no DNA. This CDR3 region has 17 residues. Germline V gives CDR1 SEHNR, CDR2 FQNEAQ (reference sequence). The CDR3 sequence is CASSYLHRGQVNTEAFF. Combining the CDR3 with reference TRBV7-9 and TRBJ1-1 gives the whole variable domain DTGVSQNPRHKITKRGQNVTFRCDPISEHNRLYWYRQTLGQGPEFLTYFQNEAQLEKSRLLSDRFSAERPKGSFSTLEIQRTEQGDSAMYLCASSYLHRGQVNTEAFFGQGTRLTVV.

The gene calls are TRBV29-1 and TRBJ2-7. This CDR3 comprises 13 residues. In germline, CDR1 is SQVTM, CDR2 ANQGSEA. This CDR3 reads CSVEDGHSYEQYF.

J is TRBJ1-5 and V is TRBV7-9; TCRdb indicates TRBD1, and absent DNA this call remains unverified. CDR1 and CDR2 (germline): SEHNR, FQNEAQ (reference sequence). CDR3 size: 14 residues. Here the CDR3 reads CASSGGQANQPQHF.

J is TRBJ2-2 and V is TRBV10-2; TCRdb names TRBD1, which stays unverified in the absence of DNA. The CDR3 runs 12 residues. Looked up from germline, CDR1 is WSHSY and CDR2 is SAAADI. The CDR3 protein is CASTVGVGELFF.

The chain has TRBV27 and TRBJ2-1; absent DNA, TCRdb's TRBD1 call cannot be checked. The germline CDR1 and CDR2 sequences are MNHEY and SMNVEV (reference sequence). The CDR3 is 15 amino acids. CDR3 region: CASSSQGPLYNEQFF.

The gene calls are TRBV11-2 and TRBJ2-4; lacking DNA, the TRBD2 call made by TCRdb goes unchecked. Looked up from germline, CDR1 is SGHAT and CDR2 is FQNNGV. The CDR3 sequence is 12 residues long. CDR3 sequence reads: CASSEGGERGYF.

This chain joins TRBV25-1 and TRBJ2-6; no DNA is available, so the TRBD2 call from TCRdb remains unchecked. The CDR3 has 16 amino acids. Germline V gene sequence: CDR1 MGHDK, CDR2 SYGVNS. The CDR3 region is CASAEAGGSGANVLTF.

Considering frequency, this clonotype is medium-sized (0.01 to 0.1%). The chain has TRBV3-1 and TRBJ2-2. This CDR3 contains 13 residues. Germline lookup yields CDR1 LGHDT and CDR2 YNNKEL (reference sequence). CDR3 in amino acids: CASSQQYEGELFF.

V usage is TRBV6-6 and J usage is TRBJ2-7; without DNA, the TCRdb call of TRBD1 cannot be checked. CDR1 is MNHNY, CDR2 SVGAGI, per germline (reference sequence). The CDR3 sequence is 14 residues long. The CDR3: CASSYPGTAYEQYF.

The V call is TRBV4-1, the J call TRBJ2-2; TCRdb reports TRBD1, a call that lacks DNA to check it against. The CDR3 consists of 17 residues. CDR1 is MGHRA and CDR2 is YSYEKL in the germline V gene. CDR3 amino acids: CASSQGPGAANTGELFF.

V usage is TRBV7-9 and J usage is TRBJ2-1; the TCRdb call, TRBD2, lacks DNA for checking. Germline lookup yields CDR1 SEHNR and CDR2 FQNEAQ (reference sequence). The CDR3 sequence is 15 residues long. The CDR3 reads CASSMGLGALDEQFF.

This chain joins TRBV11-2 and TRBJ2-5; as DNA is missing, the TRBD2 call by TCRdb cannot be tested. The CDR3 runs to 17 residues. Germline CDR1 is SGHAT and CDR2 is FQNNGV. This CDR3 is CASSRTSGRGARETQYF.

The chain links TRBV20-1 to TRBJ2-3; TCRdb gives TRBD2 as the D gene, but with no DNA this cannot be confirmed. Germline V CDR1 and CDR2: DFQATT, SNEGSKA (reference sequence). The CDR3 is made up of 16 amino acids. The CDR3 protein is CSARAGLAGDSDTQYF.

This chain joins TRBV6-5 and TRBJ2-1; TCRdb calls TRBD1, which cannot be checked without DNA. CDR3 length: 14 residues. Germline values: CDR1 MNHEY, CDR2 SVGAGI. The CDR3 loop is CATKQGNSYNEQFF.

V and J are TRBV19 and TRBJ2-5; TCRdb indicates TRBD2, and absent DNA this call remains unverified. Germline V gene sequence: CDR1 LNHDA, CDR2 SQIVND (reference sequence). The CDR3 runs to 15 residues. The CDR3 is CASSPLAGGAETQYF.

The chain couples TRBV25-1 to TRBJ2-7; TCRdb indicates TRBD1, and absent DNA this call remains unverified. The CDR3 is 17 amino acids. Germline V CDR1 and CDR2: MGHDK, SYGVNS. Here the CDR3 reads CASSAKGGGPNRYEQYF.

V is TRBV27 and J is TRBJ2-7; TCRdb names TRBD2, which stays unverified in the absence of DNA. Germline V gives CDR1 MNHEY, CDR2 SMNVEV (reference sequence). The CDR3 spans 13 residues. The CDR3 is CASSLTRVYEQYF.